The clone carrying this T cell receptor beta chain was counted only a few times. Antigen specificity is unknown. These data originate in a study of CD8 T cells in ankylosing spondylitis. General study results and limits: Reports say disease-linked clones showed up significantly more in matched ankylosing spondylitis synovial fluid. Disease-linked clones were found to be CD8+ and relatively rare in peripheral blood. In the blood and synovial fluid of reactive arthritis, some motif variants had been previously reported. What seemed typical of ankylosing spondylitis blood was a TCR beta motif built from several highly homologous variants.

From the 5' RACE reads, TCRdb called clonotypes with MiXCR, one entry per CDR3 protein. In the table there are approximately 90,000 distinct CDR3 sequences, about 8.5% of which are singletons. V was pared by 4 bases and J by 9 bases, with 10 bases of the junction left unmatched. Germline V gives CDR1 LGHDT, CDR2 YNNKEL (reference sequence). This CDR3 comprises 15 residues. The clonotype comes from a male donor with ankylosing spondylitis or in good health (not recorded which). This rearrangement joins TRBV3-1 to TRBJ2-5, with 11 bases fitting TRBD2. The sample comprised blood, either unsorted or a sorted T cell fraction (not recorded which). The CDR3 is CASSLASGSGRAQYF. CDR3 in DNA: TGTGCCAGCAGCCTTGCATCTGGTAGCGGGAGGGCCCAGTACTTC.